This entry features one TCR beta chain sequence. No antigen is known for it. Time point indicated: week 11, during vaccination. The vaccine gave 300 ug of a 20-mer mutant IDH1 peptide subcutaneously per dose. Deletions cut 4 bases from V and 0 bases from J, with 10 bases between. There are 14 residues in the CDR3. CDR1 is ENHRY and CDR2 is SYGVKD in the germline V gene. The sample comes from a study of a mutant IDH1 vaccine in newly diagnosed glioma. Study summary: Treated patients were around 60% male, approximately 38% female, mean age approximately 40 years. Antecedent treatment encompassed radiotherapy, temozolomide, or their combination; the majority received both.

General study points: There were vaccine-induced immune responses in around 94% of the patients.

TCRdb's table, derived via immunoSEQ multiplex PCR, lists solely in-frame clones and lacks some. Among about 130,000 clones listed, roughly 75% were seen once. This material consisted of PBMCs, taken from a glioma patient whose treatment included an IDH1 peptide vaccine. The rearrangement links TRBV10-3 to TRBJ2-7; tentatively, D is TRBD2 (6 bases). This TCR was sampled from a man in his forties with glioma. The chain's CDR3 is CAISGGLSSYEQYF. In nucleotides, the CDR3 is TGTGCCATCAGTGGGGGACTCAGCTCCTACGAGCAGTACTTC.